This TCR beta chain is drawn from a study of regulatory T cells in long-lasting Graves disease. Per germline, CDR1 MNHEY and CDR2 SMNVEV (reference sequence). V lost 5 bases and J 3 bases, leaving 11 bases between the germline ends. CDR3 size: 14 residues. Arm-PCR with iRepertoire HTBI primers amplified the CDR3 regions for these TCR beta libraries. MiXCR, applied by TCRdb to the multiplex PCR reads, yields one record per CDR3 protein. The sample lists under 300,000 distinct CDR3 sequences; 20% to 25% were seen once. The sample's time point: newly diagnosed GD, antithyroid drugs for less than 3 months. There was RNA extracted from PBMCs, and the TCR library was made from it. This clonotype was seen at least ten times.

The specimen was peripheral blood mononuclear cells (PBMCs), collected at new diagnosis, from a patient treated with antithyroid drugs. The clonotype originates from a female donor with Graves disease. V and J are TRBV27 and TRBJ2-1; D may be TRBD1 (5 bases). The CDR3 DNA follows: TGTGCCAGCAGTCCTAAGGACATCTACAATGAGCAGTTCTTC. Translated, it gives CASSPKDIYNEQFF.